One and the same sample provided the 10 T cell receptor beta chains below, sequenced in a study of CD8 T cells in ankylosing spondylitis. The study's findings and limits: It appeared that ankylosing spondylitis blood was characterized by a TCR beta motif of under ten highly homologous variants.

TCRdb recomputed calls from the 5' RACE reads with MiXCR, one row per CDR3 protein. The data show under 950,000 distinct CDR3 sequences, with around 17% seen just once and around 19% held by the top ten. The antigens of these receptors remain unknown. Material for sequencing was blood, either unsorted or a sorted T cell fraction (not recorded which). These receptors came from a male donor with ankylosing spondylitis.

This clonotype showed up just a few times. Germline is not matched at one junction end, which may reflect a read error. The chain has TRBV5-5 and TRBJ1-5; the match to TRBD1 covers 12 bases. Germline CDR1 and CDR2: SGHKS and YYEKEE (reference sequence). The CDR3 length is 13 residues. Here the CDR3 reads CASSFGTGGNEFF. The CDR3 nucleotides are TGTGCCAGCAGCTTTGGGACAGGGGGCAATGAGTTTTTT.

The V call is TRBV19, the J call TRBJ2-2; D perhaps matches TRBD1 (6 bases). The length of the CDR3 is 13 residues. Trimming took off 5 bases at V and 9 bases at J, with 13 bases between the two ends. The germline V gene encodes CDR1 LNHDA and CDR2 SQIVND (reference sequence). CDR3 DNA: TGTGCCAGTAGTCCCACAGGGTATAGGGAGCTGTTTTTT. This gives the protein CASSPTGYRELFF.

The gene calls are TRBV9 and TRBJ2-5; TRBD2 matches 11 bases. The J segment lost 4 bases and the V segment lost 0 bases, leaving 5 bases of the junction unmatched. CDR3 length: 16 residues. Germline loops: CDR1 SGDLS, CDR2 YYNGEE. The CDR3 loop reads CASSVAVAGGPETQYF. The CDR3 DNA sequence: TGTGCCAGCAGCGTAGCTGTAGCGGGAGGGCCAGAGACCCAGTACTTC.

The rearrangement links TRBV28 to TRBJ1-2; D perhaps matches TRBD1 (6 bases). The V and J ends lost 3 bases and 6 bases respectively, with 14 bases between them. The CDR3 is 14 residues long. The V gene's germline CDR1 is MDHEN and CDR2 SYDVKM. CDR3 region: CASSFRGRGHGYTF. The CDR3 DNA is TGTGCCAGCAGTTTTCGGGGGCGCGGCCATGGCTACACCTTC.

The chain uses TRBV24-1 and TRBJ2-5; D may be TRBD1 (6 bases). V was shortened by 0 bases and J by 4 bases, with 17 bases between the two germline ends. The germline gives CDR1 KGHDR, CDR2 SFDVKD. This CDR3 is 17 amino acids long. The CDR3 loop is CATSDLEAGVKGETQYF. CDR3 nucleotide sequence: TGTGCCACCAGTGATTTGGAGGCAGGGGTGAAAGGAGAGACCCAGTACTTC.

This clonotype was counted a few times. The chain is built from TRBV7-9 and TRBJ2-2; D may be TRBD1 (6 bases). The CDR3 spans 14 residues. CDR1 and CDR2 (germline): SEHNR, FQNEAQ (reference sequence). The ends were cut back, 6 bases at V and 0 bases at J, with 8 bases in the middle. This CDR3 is CASRGTTNTGELFF. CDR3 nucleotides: TGTGCCAGCAGGGGGACAACGAACACCGGGGAGCTGTTTTTT. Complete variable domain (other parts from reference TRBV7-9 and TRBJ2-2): DTGVSQNPRHKITKRGQNVTFRCDPISEHNRLYWYRQTLGQGPEFLTYFQNEAQLEKSRLLSDRFSAERPKGSFSTLEIQRTEQGDSAMYLCASRGTTNTGELFFGEGSRLTVL.

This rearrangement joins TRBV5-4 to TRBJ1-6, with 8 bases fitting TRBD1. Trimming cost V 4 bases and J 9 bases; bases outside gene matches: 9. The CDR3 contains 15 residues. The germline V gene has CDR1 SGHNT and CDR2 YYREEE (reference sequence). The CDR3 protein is CASSQTTGDLSPLHF. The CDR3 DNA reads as TGTGCCAGCAGCCAGACGACAGGGGATCTTTCACCCCTCCACTTT.

This CDR3 is CSANGRVTDTQYF. CDR3 coding DNA: TGCAGTGCTAACGGGAGAGTCACAGATACGCAGTATTTT. V is TRBV20-1 and J is TRBJ2-3, with a weak D call TRBD2 (6 bases). The CDR3 has 13 residues. V lost 4 bases to trimming and J lost 2 bases, with 10 bases between them. CDR1 is DFQATT and CDR2 is SNEGSKA in the germline V gene (reference sequence).

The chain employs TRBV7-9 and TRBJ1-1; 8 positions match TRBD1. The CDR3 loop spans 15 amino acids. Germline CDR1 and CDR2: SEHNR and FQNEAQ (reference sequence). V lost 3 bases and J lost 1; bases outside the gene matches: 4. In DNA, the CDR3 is TGTGCCAGCAGCTTCAGGACAGGGAGGAACACTGAAGCTTTCTTT. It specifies CASSFRTGRNTEAFF.

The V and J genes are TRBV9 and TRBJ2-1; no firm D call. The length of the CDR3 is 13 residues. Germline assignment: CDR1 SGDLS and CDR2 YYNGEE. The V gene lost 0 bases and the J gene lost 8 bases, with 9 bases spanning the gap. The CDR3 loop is CASSVAPRDEQFF. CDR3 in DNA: TGTGCCAGCAGCGTAGCTCCAAGGGATGAGCAGTTCTTC.